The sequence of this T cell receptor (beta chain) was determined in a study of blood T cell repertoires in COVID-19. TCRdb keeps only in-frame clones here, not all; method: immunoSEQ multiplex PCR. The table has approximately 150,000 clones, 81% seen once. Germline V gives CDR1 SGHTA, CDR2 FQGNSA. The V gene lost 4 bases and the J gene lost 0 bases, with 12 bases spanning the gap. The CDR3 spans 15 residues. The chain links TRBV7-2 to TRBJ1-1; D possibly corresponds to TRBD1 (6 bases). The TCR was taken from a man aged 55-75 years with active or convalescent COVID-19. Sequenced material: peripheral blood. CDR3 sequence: CASSSQGGMNTEAFF. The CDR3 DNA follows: TGTGCCAGCAGCTCACAAGGGGGAATGAACACTGAAGCTTTCTTT.